The 21 T cell receptor beta chains presented below share a single source sample, sequenced in a study of Ad26.COV2.S vaccination and SARS-CoV-2 variants. Treatment meaning: around 19 received Ad26.COV2.S at low or high dose, single or two shots; roughly five received placebo; per-sample allocation not given. After the first vaccine or placebo injection, samples were drawn on day 63. Some clones are missing from TCRdb's copy, which holds only in-frame ones; the method was immunoSEQ multiplex PCR. The table records around 400,000 clones, around 82% of them present only once. The sample here was peripheral blood, taken in a trial of Ad26.COV2.S vaccine versus placebo. These receptors were taken from a person between 18 and 65 years old who received the Ad26.COV2.S COVID-19 vaccine or a placebo.

The chain links TRBV27 to TRBJ1-5; TRBD1 might be the D (5 bases). The CDR3 is made up of 15 amino acids. Germline lookup yields CDR1 MNHEY and CDR2 SMNVEV (reference sequence). Trimming pared 5 bases from V and 3 bases from J, leaving 14 bases between. CDR3 amino acids: CASSPWGGDNQPQHF. CDR3 nucleotides: TGTGCCAGCAGTCCTTGGGGGGGGGACAATCAGCCCCAGCATTTT.

This clone is a singleton in its sample. The CDR3 sequence is CASSSLGGFPSYEQYF. Here the CDR3 DNA reads TGTGCCAGCAGCTCGCTAGGGGGATTCCCTTCCTACGAGCAGTACTTC. The J gene is TRBJ2-7, the V gene TRBV13; possibly TRBD1 for D (6 bases). V lost 4 bases, J lost 1 base, and 17 bases lay in between. The CDR3 loop spans 16 amino acids. Germline V CDR1 and CDR2: PRHDT, FYEKMQ (reference sequence).

This clone was observed a few times. This rearrangement joins TRBV5-1 to TRBJ1-3; D is undetermined. Looked up from germline, CDR1 is SGHRS and CDR2 is YFSETQ. This CDR3 region has 14 residues. Deletions cut 0 bases from V and 3 bases from J, with 7 bases between. The CDR3 loop reads CASSLEALGNTIYF. The CDR3 bases are TGCGCCAGCAGCTTGGAGGCGCTTGGAAACACCATATATTTT.

The chain is built from TRBV6-2 or TRBV6-3 and TRBJ2-7; 9 bases align to TRBD1. Germline V CDR1 and CDR2: MNHEY, SVGEGT. V was pared by 5 bases and J by 0 bases, with 5 bases of the junction left unmatched. This CDR3 is built from 15 residues. Here the CDR3 reads CASSRPGQGSYEQYF. DNA of the CDR3: TGTGCCAGCAGTCGCCCGGGACAGGGCTCCTACGAGCAGTACTTC.

This clone was seen just once. This chain joins TRBV29-1 and TRBJ1-2; 9 bases are shared with TRBD1. CDR3 size: 13 residues. Germline-derived CDR1 and CDR2 are SQVTM and ANQGSEA. With 7 bases clipped from V and 3 bases from J, the junction kept 6 bases outside the gene matches. CDR3 sequence (DNA): TGCAGCGCCTTGACAGGGGGAGACTATGGCTACACCTTC. Translation: CSALTGGDYGYTF.

The chain recombines TRBV7-2 with TRBJ1-1; no clear D. The CDR3 has 14 residues. Germline V CDR1 and CDR2: SGHTA, FQGNSA. Trimming removed 3 bases from V and 2 bases from J, with 10 bases in between. CDR3 protein: CASSFKGRNTEAFF. The CDR3 DNA is TGTGCCAGCAGCTTTAAAGGGAGAAACACTGAAGCTTTCTTT.

The CDR3 sequence is CASRDGPFSNQPQHF. CDR3 DNA sequence: TGTGCCAGCAGGGATGGCCCTTTTAGCAATCAGCCCCAGCATTTT. J is TRBJ1-5 and V is TRBV27; D not certain. Trimming left V 6 bases short and J 0 bases short, with 12 bases between. The CDR3 length is 15 residues. Germline assignment: CDR1 MNHEY and CDR2 SMNVEV (reference sequence).

The chain employs TRBV30 and TRBJ1-2; no definite D call. There are 12 residues in the CDR3. Germline V gives CDR1 GTSNPN, CDR2 SVGIG (reference sequence). V shed 5 bases and J shed 2 bases, with 9 bases lying between them. CDR3 loop: CAWAPNNYGYTF. The CDR3 nucleotides read TGTGCCTGGGCGCCCAACAACTATGGCTACACCTTC.

The genes are TRBV3-1 (or the pseudogene TRBV3-2) and TRBJ2-2; weak D call: TRBD1 (6 bases). The CDR3 is made up of 15 amino acids. Between the trimmed V and J ends, which lost 1 base and 4 bases, there was a span of 10 bases. Germline CDR1 LGHDT, CDR2 YNNKEL (reference sequence). In DNA form, the CDR3 reads TGTGCCAGCAGCCAAGTCACAGGGCCCACCGGGGAGCTGTTTTTT. As protein: CASSQVTGPTGELFF.

The count of this clone is one. The V and J genes are TRBV5-4 and TRBJ2-1, with TRBD2 identical over 8 bases. The CDR3 covers 14 residues. Germline assignment: CDR1 SGHNT and CDR2 YYREEE (reference sequence). With 0 bases clipped from V and 10 bases from J, the junction kept 6 bases outside the gene matches. The CDR3 nucleotides are TGTGCCAGCAGCTTGGCGCGGGGGGTGATCGAGCAGTTCTTC. Protein sequence: CASSLARGVIEQFF.

This clone was seen a single time. This CDR3 is CASSPALGGWYGYTF. DNA for the CDR3: TGTGCCAGCAGCCCTGCACTCGGGGGCTGGTATGGCTACACCTTC. The chain uses TRBV11-2 and TRBJ1-2; possible D gene TRBD1, 6 bases. V shed 5 bases and J shed 5 bases, with 18 bases lying between them. Germline-derived CDR1 and CDR2 are SGHAT and FQNNGV. The CDR3 loop spans 15 amino acids.

The J gene is TRBJ1-5, the V gene TRBV5-6, with D possibly matching TRBD1 (6 bases). V was pared by 4 bases and J by 4 bases, with 18 bases between. Germline V lookup: CDR1 SGHDT, CDR2 YYEEEE. The CDR3 is made up of 16 amino acids. The CDR3 sequence is CASSTSGGQWNQPQHF. CDR3 coding DNA: TGTGCCAGCAGCACCTCGGGGGGACAATGGAATCAGCCCCAGCATTTT.

The rearrangement uses TRBV18 and TRBJ1-2, with D perhaps TRBD1 (5 bases). Germline V gene sequence: CDR1 KGHSH, CDR2 LQKENI. V was shortened by 3 bases and J by 6 bases, with 11 bases between the two germline ends. This CDR3 contains 13 residues. In DNA, the CDR3 is TGTGCCAGCTCACCCCCGATGGGGCATGGCTACACCTTC. Residues: CASSPPMGHGYTF.

This chain connects TRBV4-1 to TRBJ2-7; D unresolved. V was pared by 2 bases and J by 3 bases, with 14 bases between. Germline loops: CDR1 MGHRA, CDR2 YSYEKL. The CDR3 runs to 15 residues. The CDR3 protein is CASSQQPTWVYEQYF. DNA for the CDR3: TGCGCCAGCAGCCAACAACCCACATGGGTCTACGAGCAGTACTTC.

The gene calls are TRBV9 and TRBJ2-2; no clear D. In germline, CDR1 is SGDLS, CDR2 YYNGEE. V was shortened by 2 bases and J by 5 bases, with 4 bases between the two germline ends. This CDR3 region has 12 residues. CDR3 protein: CASSVHTGELFF. The CDR3, as DNA: TGTGCCAGCAGCGTCCATACCGGGGAGCTGTTTTTT.

The chain recombines TRBV19 with TRBJ2-3; D is tentatively TRBD1 or TRBD2 (6 bases each). V was clipped by 9 bases and J by 2 bases, with 21 bases between them. The CDR3 extends over 16 amino acids. CDR1 and CDR2 (germline): LNHDA, SQIVND (reference sequence). This CDR3 is CASSWGATGVTDTQYF. The CDR3, as DNA: TGTGCCAGCTCGTGGGGGGCCACGGGGGTCACAGATACGCAGTATTTT.

This rearrangement joins TRBV4-1 to TRBJ2-2; TRBD1 matches at 10 bases. This CDR3 spans 16 amino acids. V lost 3 bases and J lost 3; bases outside the gene matches: 4. Germline V gene sequence: CDR1 MGHRA, CDR2 YSYEKL. CDR3 DNA: TGCGCCAGCAGCCAGGGGGGACAGGGGCACACCGGGGAGCTGTTTTTT. Translated: CASSQGGQGHTGELFF.

The chain employs TRBV5-5 and TRBJ2-7; D is perhaps TRBD1 (5 bases). Germline lookup yields CDR1 SGHKS and CDR2 YYEKEE (reference sequence). V dropped 0 bases and J dropped 3 bases, with 10 bases sitting between them. CDR3 length: 14 residues. The CDR3 sequence is CASSLGQGNYEQYF. CDR3 DNA: TGTGCCAGCAGCTTGGGGCAGGGTAACTACGAGCAGTACTTC.

The rearrangement links TRBV5-1 to TRBJ2-1; TRBD1 aligns across 9 bases. CDR3 length: 13 residues. CDR1 and CDR2 from the germline V gene are SGHRS and YFSETQ. The V and J ends lost 5 bases and 8 bases, in that order; junction bases with no gene match: 5. The CDR3 region is CASSRDRVHEQFF. The CDR3 DNA is TGCGCCAGCAGTCGGGACAGGGTTCATGAGCAGTTCTTC.

The genes are TRBV6-5 and TRBJ2-1, with D perhaps matching TRBD1 or TRBD2 (5 bases each). Germline V CDR1 and CDR2: MNHEY, SVGAGI. CDR3 length: 16 residues. Trimming left V 0 bases short and J 2 bases short, with 11 bases between. The CDR3 DNA is TGTGCCAGCAGTTACTCGAATGGGGGAACCTACAATGAGCAGTTCTTC. Translation: CASSYSNGGTYNEQFF.

The chain is built from TRBV27 and TRBJ1-5; the D is unclear. The CDR3 runs to 13 residues. Germline CDR1 MNHEY, CDR2 SMNVEV (reference sequence). The ends were cut back, 6 bases at V and 5 bases at J, with 11 bases in the middle. CDR3 protein: CASSLWTDQPQHF. CDR3 coding DNA: TGTGCCAGCAGCCTATGGACGGATCAGCCCCAGCATTTT.